A selection of T cell receptor beta chains follows, all from one sample in a study of glioma-infiltrating T cells after dendritic cell vaccination. The table came from immunoSEQ multiplex PCR; TCRdb's copy has only in-frame clones and leaves some out. The sample has tens of thousands of clones, 82% seen once. The material was blood, obtained before dendritic cell vaccination. These receptors all stem from a human donor with glioblastoma. The CDR3 runs from the conserved cysteine through the conserved F or W. A D gene is named only where the DNA matches it firmly. The size entry is marked missing in some rows and otherwise reads once, few, many or a size class.

>TRBV6-5|TRBJ2-7|NA|NA
CASKPIAGQGEQYF
TGTGCCAGCAAGCCCATAGCGGGACAGGGCGAGCAGTACTTC
>TRBV5-1|TRBJ2-2|NA|TRBD2
CASSLEVVAGRYTGELFF
TGCGCCAGCAGCTTGGAAGTAGTAGCGGGGAGGTACACCGGGGAGCTGTTTTTT
>TRBV19|TRBJ1-5|NA|NA
CASSIARNQPQHF
TGTGCCAGTAGTATAGCCCGGAATCAGCCCCAGCATTTT
>TRBV9|TRBJ1-2|NA|NA
CASSSFGGAYNYGYTF
TGTGCCAGCAGCTCCTTCGGGGGTGCCTACAACTATGGCTACACCTTC
>TRBV2|TRBJ2-7|NA|NA
CASSEGWGLYEQYF
TGTGCCAGCAGTGAAGGGTGGGGGCTCTACGAGCAGTACTTC
>TRBV2|TRBJ2-2|NA|NA
CASSDGRANTGELFF
TGTGCCAGCAGTGATGGCAGGGCGAACACCGGGGAGCTGTTTTTT
>TRBV4-1|TRBJ2-3|NA|NA
CASSQSRLGGTDTQYF
TGCGCCAGCAGCCAATCCCGGTTAGGGGGCACAGATACGCAGTATTTT
>TRBV10-3|TRBJ1-1|NA|TRBD1
CATRGPTEAFF
TGTGCCACCAGGGGGCCCACTGAAGCTTTCTTT
>TRBV10-2|TRBJ2-7|once|TRBD1
CASRATGGAYEQYF
TGCGCCAGCAGGGCGACAGGGGGCGCGTACGAGCAGTACTTC
>TRBV5-4|TRBJ1-6|NA|TRBD1
CASRPGQGAQSPLHF
TGTGCCAGCAGGCCGGGACAGGGGGCTCAATCACCCCTCCACTTT
>TRBV7-9|TRBJ2-1|NA|TRBD2
CASSLVGFSGGGRNEQFF
TGTGCCAGCAGCTTAGTCGGATTTAGCGGGGGGGGCAGGAATGAGCAGTTCTTC
>TRBV27|TRBJ1-6|NA|TRBD1
CASSLRGLNSPLHF
TGTGCCAGCAGTCTAAGGGGGCTTAATTCACCCCTCCACTTT
>TRBV9|TRBJ2-5|NA|NA
CASSVAAALETQYF
TGTGCCAGCAGCGTAGCAGCGGCCTTAGAGACCCAGTACTTC
>TRBV9|TRBJ1-5|NA|NA
CASSTHQPQHF
TGTGCCAGCAGCACTCATCAGCCCCAGCATTTT
>TRBV7-8|TRBJ1-4|NA|NA
CASGRQVNEKLFF
TGTGCCAGCGGAAGACAGGTGAATGAAAAACTGTTTTTT
>TRBV19|TRBJ2-7|NA|TRBD1
CASSTGTGSYEQYF
TGTGCCAGTAGCACCGGGACAGGTTCCTACGAGCAGTACTTC
>TRBV5-1|TRBJ1-1|NA|NA
CASSWGDFRGNTEAFF
TGCGCCAGCAGCTGGGGGGACTTTAGGGGGAACACTGAAGCTTTCTTT
>TRBV10-3|TRBJ1-2|NA|TRBD1
CAIGQGGYGYTF
TGTGCCATAGGACAGGGTGGTTATGGCTACACCTTC
>TRBV16|TRBJ1-5|NA|NA
CASSQSAGYSNQPQHF
TGTGCCAGCAGCCAATCAGCAGGGTATAGCAATCAGCCCCAGCATTTT
>TRBV4-2|TRBJ1-1|few|NA
CASSQAPGENTEAFF
TGTGCCAGCAGCCAAGCCCCAGGGGAGAACACTGAAGCTTTCTTT
>TRBV5-1|TRBJ1-1|NA|NA
CASSSSGGNTEAFF
TGCGCCAGCAGCTCCTCAGGAGGGAACACTGAAGCTTTCTTT
>TRBV6-5|TRBJ2-5|NA|TRBD2
CASSHSGGAKTQYF
TGTGCCAGCAGTCATAGCGGGGGGGCAAAGACCCAGTACTTC
>TRBV2|TRBJ2-2|NA|NA
CASSELGLYTGELFF
TGTGCCAGCAGTGAACTGGGGCTCTACACCGGGGAGCTGTTTTTT
>TRBV15|TRBJ1-1|NA|NA
CAAQEGNTEAFF
TGTGCCGCCCAGGAGGGGAACACTGAAGCTTTCTTT
>TRBV28|TRBJ2-7|NA|TRBD1
CASSSTGQGRYEQYF
TGTGCCAGCAGTTCCACGGGACAGGGGAGGTACGAGCAGTACTTC
>TRBV14|TRBJ1-2|NA|NA
CASSQTVVVYGYTF
TGTGCCAGCAGCCAGACTGTCGTGGTTTATGGCTACACCTTC
>TRBV7-9|TRBJ1-1|NA|NA
CASSFHSNTEAFF
TGTGCCAGCAGCTTTCACTCGAACACTGAAGCTTTCTTT
>TRBV28|TRBJ2-5|NA|NA
CASRPQGGETQYF
TGTGCCAGCAGACCGCAGGGTGGAGAGACCCAGTACTTC
>TRBV28|TRBJ2-1|NA|NA
CATTRGGNEQFF
TGTGCAACAACCCGAGGGGGCAATGAGCAGTTCTTC
>TRBV2|TRBJ1-5|NA|NA
CASSDREFSNQPQHF
TGTGCCAGCAGTGACAGGGAATTTAGCAATCAGCCCCAGCATTTT
>TRBV7-9|TRBJ1-1|NA|TRBD1
CASDGPTRGANTEAFF
TGTGCCAGCGACGGACCCACCAGGGGGGCGAACACTGAAGCTTTCTTT
>TRBV7-2|TRBJ1-2|few|NA
CASSQAGGPGGYTF
TGTGCCAGCAGCCAAGCCGGGGGGCCGGGAGGCTACACCTTC
>TRBV6-6|TRBJ1-2|NA|NA
CASSYFGGSEGYTF
TGTGCCAGCAGTTATTTTGGTGGAAGCGAGGGCTACACCTTC
>TRBV5-5|TRBJ2-6|NA|TRBD1
CASSLGDSRVLTF
TGTGCCAGCAGCTTGGGGGACAGTCGCGTCTTGACTTTC
>TRBV6-5|TRBJ1-2|NA|TRBD1
CASSYFISDRVNGYTF
TGTGCCAGCAGTTACTTTATATCGGACAGGGTAAATGGCTACACCTTC
>TRBV4-1|TRBJ1-2|NA|TRBD1
CASSQGTGPGYGYTF
TGCGCCAGCAGCCAAGGGACAGGCCCGGGCTATGGCTACACCTTC
>TRBV10-3|TRBJ1-6|few|NA
CAISGSPDPNSPLHF
TGTGCCATCAGTGGGAGCCCAGACCCGAATTCACCCCTCCACTTT
>TRBV18|TRBJ1-1|NA|NA
CASSPRRPGTEAFF
TGTGCCAGCTCACCTCGCAGGCCAGGGACTGAAGCTTTCTTT
>TRBV2|TRBJ2-4|NA|NA
CASMGLAKNIQYF
TGTGCCAGCATGGGACTAGCCAAAAACATTCAGTACTTC
>TRBV6-1|TRBJ2-2|once|NA
CASTKTQGYTGELFF
TGTGCCAGCACCAAAACTCAGGGGTACACCGGGGAGCTGTTTTTT
>TRBV5-4|TRBJ2-7|few|TRBD1
CASSPERDRVHEQYF
TGTGCCAGCAGCCCGGAGCGGGACAGGGTCCACGAGCAGTACTTC
>TRBV6-1|TRBJ2-7|NA|NA
CASIPSFYEQYF
TGTGCCAGCATTCCGTCGTTCTACGAGCAGTACTTC
>TRBV5-1|TRBJ2-1|NA|TRBD2
CASSLDSGGYYNEQFF
TGCGCCAGCAGCTTGGACAGCGGGGGATACTACAATGAGCAGTTCTTC
>TRBV7-2|TRBJ2-7|NA|NA
CASSLASSSIDEQYF
TGTGCCAGCAGCTTAGCTAGTAGCTCGATAGACGAGCAGTACTTC
>TRBV20-1|TRBJ2-7|NA|NA
CSASFAYEQYF
TGCAGTGCTTCGTTCGCCTACGAGCAGTACTTC
>TRBV7-9|TRBJ2-5|NA|NA
CASSLGELLIEETQYF
TGTGCCAGCAGCTTAGGAGAACTGTTAATCGAAGAGACCCAGTACTTC
>TRBV5-4|TRBJ2-2|NA|TRBD1
CASSATGQGRTGELFF
TGTGCCAGCAGCGCGACGGGACAGGGGCGCACCGGGGAGCTGTTTTTT
>TRBV9|TRBJ1-1|NA|NA
CASSVAPGVNTEAFF
TGTGCCAGCAGCGTAGCTCCAGGGGTGAACACTGAAGCTTTCTTT
>TRBV9|TRBJ2-7|NA|TRBD1
CASSAGQGASSYEQYF
TGTGCCAGCAGCGCCGGACAGGGGGCCAGCTCCTACGAGCAGTACTTC
>TRBV15|TRBJ2-1|once|TRBD2
CATSRDRASSGGYNGQFF
TGTGCCACCAGCAGAGATCGCGCCTCTAGCGGGGGTTACAATGGGCAGTTCTTC
>TRBV10-3|TRBJ2-7|NA|TRBD1
CAVTGTEGSYEQYF
TGTGCCGTAACCGGGACAGAGGGATCCTACGAGCAGTACTTC
>TRBV27|TRBJ2-3|NA|TRBD1
CASSPGDRGKDTQYF
TGTGCCAGCAGTCCGGGGGACAGGGGAAAGGATACGCAGTATTTT
>TRBV5-1|TRBJ2-3|NA|TRBD2
CASSLAGGYTDTQYF
TGCGCCAGCAGCTTAGCGGGGGGGTACACAGATACGCAGTATTTT
>TRBV5-1|TRBJ2-1|NA|NA
CASSLSGANEQFF
TGCGCCAGCAGCTTGTCAGGGGCAAATGAGCAGTTCTTC
>TRBV11-3|TRBJ1-1|NA|TRBD1
CASSRSGTGVGVTEAFF
TGTGCCAGCAGCCGCTCTGGGACAGGGGTTGGCGTCACTGAAGCTTTCTTT
>TRBV28|TRBJ2-5|NA|TRBD1
CASSLPRTGGETQYF
TGTGCCAGCAGTTTACCTCGGACAGGGGGGGAGACCCAGTACTTC
>TRBV5-1|TRBJ2-3|NA|TRBD1
CASSTDRDTDTQYF
TGCGCCAGCAGCACGGACAGGGACACAGATACGCAGTATTTT